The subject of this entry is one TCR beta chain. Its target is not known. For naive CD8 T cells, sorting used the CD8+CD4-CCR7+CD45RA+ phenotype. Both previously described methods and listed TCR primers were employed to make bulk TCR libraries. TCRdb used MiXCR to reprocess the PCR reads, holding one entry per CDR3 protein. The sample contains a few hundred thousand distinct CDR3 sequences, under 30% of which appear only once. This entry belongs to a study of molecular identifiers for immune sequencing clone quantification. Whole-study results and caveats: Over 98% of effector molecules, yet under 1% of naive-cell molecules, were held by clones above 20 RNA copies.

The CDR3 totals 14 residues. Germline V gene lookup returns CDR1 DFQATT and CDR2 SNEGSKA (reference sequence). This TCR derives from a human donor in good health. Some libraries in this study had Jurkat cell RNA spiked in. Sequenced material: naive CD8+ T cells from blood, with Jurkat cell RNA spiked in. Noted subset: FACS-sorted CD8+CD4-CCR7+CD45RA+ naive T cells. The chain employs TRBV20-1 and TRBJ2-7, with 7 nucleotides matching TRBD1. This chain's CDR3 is CSVEPRGKGYEQYF. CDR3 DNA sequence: TGCAGCGTCGAGCCCAGGGGGAAGGGCTACGAGCAGTACTTC.